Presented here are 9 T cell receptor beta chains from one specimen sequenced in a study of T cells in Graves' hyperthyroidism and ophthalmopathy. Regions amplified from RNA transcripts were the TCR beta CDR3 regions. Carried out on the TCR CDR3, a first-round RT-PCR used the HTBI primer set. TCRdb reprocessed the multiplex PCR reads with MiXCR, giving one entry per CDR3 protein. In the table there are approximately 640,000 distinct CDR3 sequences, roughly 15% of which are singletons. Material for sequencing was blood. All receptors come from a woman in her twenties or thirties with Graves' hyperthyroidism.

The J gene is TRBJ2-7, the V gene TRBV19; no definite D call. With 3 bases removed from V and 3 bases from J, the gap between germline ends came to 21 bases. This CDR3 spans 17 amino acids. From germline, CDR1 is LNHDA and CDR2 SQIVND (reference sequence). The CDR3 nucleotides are TGTGCCAGTAGTATGCAATTGGGGATCTCAGAACACTACGAGCAGTACTTC. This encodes CASSMQLGISEHYEQYF.

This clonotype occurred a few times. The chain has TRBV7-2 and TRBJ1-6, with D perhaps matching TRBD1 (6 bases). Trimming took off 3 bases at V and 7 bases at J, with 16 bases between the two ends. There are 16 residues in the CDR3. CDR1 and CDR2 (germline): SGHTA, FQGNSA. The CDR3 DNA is TGTGCCAGCAGCTTGATGGGGGCTATTTCGAATTCACCCCTCCACTTT. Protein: CASSLMGAISNSPLHF. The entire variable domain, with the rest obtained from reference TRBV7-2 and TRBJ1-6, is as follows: GAGVSQSPSNKVTEKGKDVELRCDPISGHTALYWYRQSLGQGLEFLIYFQGNSAPDKSGLPSDRFSAERTGGSVSTLTIQRTQQEDSAVYLCASSLMGAISNSPLHFGNGTRLTVT.

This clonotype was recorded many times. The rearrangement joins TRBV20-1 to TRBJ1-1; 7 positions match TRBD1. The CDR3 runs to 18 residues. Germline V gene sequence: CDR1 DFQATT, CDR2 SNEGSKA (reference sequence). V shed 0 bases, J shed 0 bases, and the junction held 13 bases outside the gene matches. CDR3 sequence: CSARDFEVTGRMNTEAFF. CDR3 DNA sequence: TGCAGTGCTAGAGATTTTGAGGTGACAGGGCGCATGAACACTGAAGCTTTCTTT.

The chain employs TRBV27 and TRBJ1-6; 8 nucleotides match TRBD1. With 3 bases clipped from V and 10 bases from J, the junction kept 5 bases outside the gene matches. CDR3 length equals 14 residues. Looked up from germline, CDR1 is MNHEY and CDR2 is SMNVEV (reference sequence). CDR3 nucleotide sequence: TGTGCCAGCAGTTTCGACAGGGGCGAATCACCCCTCCACTTT. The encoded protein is CASSFDRGESPLHF.

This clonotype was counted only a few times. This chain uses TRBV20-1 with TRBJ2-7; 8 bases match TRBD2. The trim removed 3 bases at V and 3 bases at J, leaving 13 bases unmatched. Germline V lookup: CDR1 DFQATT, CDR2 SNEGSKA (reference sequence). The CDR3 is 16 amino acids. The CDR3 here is CSASVPSGSGGYEQYF. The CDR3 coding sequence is TGCAGTGCTAGTGTACCGAGCGGGAGTGGGGGCTACGAGCAGTACTTC.

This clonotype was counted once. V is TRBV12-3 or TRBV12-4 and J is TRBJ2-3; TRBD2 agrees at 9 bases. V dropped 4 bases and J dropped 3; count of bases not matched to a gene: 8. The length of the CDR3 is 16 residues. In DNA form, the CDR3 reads TGTGCCAGCAGTTGGTGGCTAGCGGGAAGAACAGATACGCAGTATTTT. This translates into CASSWWLAGRTDTQYF.

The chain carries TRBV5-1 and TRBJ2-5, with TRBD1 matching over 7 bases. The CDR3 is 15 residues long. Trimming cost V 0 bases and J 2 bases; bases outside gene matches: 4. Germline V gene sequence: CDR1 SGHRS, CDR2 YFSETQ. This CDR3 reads CASSLVGDRQETQYF. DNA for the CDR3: TGCGCCAGCAGCTTGGTGGGGGACAGACAAGAGACCCAGTACTTC.

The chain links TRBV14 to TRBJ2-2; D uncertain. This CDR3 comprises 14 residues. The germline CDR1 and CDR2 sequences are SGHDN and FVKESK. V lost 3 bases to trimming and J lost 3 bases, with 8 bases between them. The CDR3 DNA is TGTGCCAGCAGCCATCTCGGCTACACCGGGGAGCTGTTTTTT. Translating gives CASSHLGYTGELFF.

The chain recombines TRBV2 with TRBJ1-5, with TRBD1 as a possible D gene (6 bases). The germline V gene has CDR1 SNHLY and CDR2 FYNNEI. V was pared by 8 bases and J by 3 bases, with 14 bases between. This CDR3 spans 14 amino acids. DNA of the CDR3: TGTGCCAGCGCGGACAGAGAGTCCAATCAGCCCCAGCATTTT. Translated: CASADRESNQPQHF.